These T cell receptor beta chains were read from a single sample in a study of OX40 agonist ivuxolimab in advanced cancers. Profiling relied on immunoSEQ multiplex PCR, and the TCRdb table lists in-frame clones only, not all of them. The table has some 77,000 clones, around 82% seen once. The sequencing here drew on CD4+ or CD8+ T cells sorted from blood, taken in a trial of the OX40 agonist ivuxolimab. Every receptor here comes from an adult with an advanced solid tumor such as melanoma, head and neck, liver or kidney cancer. The CDR3 runs from the conserved cysteine through the conserved F or W. D genes are given only for firm matches. Clone size, where shown, is once, few, many, or a class for clones that have expanded.

>TRBV6-1|TRBJ1-1|TRBD1|14|NA
TGTGCCAGCAGTGGACAGGGCTCCGACACTGAAGCTTTCTTT
CASSGQGSDTEAFF
>TRBV6-6|TRBJ2-7|TRBD1|15|NA
TGTGCCAGCAGTTATCGGGACAGGGGCTCCTACGAGCAGTACTTC
CASSYRDRGSYEQYF
>TRBV27|TRBJ1-6|NA|14|NA
TGTGCCAGCAGTTCCAGGGGCGCTAATTCACCCCTCCACTTT
CASSSRGANSPLHF
>TRBV7-2|TRBJ2-5|NA|12|NA
TGTGCCAGCAGCTTAGCCCTGGGGACCCAGTACTTC
CASSLALGTQYF
>TRBV6-5|TRBJ1-3|TRBD1|15|NA
TGTGCCAGCAGTCGACAGGGGGCATTTGGAAACACCATATATTTT
CASSRQGAFGNTIYF
>TRBV9|TRBJ2-2|NA|15|NA
TGTGCCAGCAGCGTATCGGGGGGCCGGACCGGGGAGCTGTTTTTT
CASSVSGGRTGELFF
>TRBV5-1|TRBJ2-1|NA|16|NA
TGCGCCAGCAGCTCGGCAGGAAACAGGGCCCTTGGTGAGCAGTTCTTC
CASSSAGNRALGEQFF
>TRBV28|TRBJ2-7|NA|13|NA
TGTGCCAGCAGTCAGACAGCCTCCTACGAGCAGTACTTC
CASSQTASYEQYF
>TRBV5-1|TRBJ2-5|TRBD1|15|NA
TGCGCCAGCAGCTTCCGGGACAGGGGGCGAGAGACCCAGTACTTC
CASSFRDRGRETQYF
>TRBV6-6|TRBJ2-7|NA|16|NA
TGTGCCAGCAGTCCTCGGCAGGACCTCAGAAACTACGAGCAGTACTTC
CASSPRQDLRNYEQYF
>TRBV5-6|TRBJ1-4|TRBD1|15|NA
TGTGCCAGCAGTGCCCAGGGGGCGGCTAATGAAAAACTGTTTTTT
CASSAQGAANEKLFF
>TRBV5-5|TRBJ1-5|NA|14|NA
TGTGCCAGCAGCTTCGACAACCCGGGTCAGCCCCAGCATTTT
CASSFDNPGQPQHF
>TRBV6-1|TRBJ2-7|NA|13|NA
TGTGCCAGCATTTCAGGGGTGGGGAACGAGCAGTACTTC
CASISGVGNEQYF
>TRBV11-2|TRBJ2-7|NA|13|NA
TGTGCCAGCAGCTCCAGGGGATCCTACGAGCAGTACTTC
CASSSRGSYEQYF
>TRBV6-5|TRBJ1-1|NA|15|NA
TGTGCCAGCAGTCCCACCGGGGGAGTGAGCACTGAAGCTTTCTTT
CASSPTGGVSTEAFF
>TRBV28|TRBJ1-2|NA|12|NA
TGTGCCAGCAGTGATATTAGCTATGGCTACACCTTC
CASSDISYGYTF
>TRBV18|TRBJ2-1|TRBD1|12|NA
TGTGCCAGCTCACAACAGGGGGCGGCCCGGGTCTTC
CASSQQGAARVF
>TRBV18|TRBJ2-3|NA|17|NA
TGTGCCAGCTCACCGCAAGGGAGTAGGGGAGGCACAGATACGCAGTATTTT
CASSPQGSRGGTDTQYF
>TRBV27|TRBJ2-1|NA|14|NA
TGTGCCAGCAGTTACGGGGTGCCTTACAATGAGCAGTTCTTC
CASSYGVPYNEQFF
>TRBV4-1|TRBJ2-5|TRBD1|14|NA
TGCGCCAGCAGACAAACAGGGGCCCAAGAGACCCAGTACTTC
CASRQTGAQETQYF
>TRBV28|TRBJ2-7|NA|11|NA
TGTGCCAGCAGTTTATGGCGCGAGCAGTACTTC
CASSLWREQYF
>TRBV6-5|TRBJ1-6|NA|14|NA
TGTGCCAGCAGTTACGGCAGGGAGAATTCACCCCTCCACTTT
CASSYGRENSPLHF
>TRBV5-4|TRBJ2-7|NA|14|few
TGTGCCAGCAGTTTGGCGATTCGTCCTCACGAGCAGTACTTC
CASSLAIRPHEQYF
>TRBV27|TRBJ2-1|TRBD2|17|once
TGTGCCAGCAGTCCCACCCGACTAGCCGGAGGTGGCAATGAGCAGTTCTTC
CASSPTRLAGGGNEQFF
>TRBV5-1|TRBJ2-5|NA|13|NA
TGCGCCAGCTCGGTGGCGACGCAAGAGACCCAGTACTTC
CASSVATQETQYF
>TRBV5-1|TRBJ2-7|NA|15|NA
TGCGCCAGCAGCTTGGAGGCAACACGCCAGCACGAGCAGTACTTC
CASSLEATRQHEQYF
>TRBV6-5|TRBJ1-5|NA|14|NA
TGTGCCAGCAGTTACGGGCGGAGGGGTGAGCCCCAGCATTTT
CASSYGRRGEPQHF
>TRBV11-1|TRBJ2-3|TRBD1|17|NA
TGTGCCAGCAGCTCGGGCGCCTGGACAGGGCGCACAGATACGCAGTATTTT
CASSSGAWTGRTDTQYF
>TRBV19|TRBJ2-7|NA|14|NA
TGTGCCAGTAGTAAGGCAGAGGTGTCCTACGAGCAGTACTTC
CASSKAEVSYEQYF
>TRBV6-1|TRBJ2-5|TRBD1|16|NA
TGTGCCAGCAGTGAAGGGACAGGGGGTGGGAGAGAGACCCAGTACTTC
CASSEGTGGGRETQYF
>TRBV27|TRBJ2-1|NA|13|NA
TGTGCCACCAAACTGGACTACGCCAATGAGCAGTTCTTC
CATKLDYANEQFF
>TRBV5-4|TRBJ2-2|NA|15|NA
TGTGCCAGCAGCCTGGGACTTCCAAACACCGGGGAGCTGTTTTTT
CASSLGLPNTGELFF
>TRBV2|TRBJ2-7|NA|14|NA
TGTGCCAGCAGTGACAGGGGAGGCTCCTACGAGCAGTACTTC
CASSDRGGSYEQYF
>TRBV10-3|TRBJ1-5|NA|14|NA
TGTGCCACACGGGACGGAGGGACCTTAGTGCCCCAGCATTTT
CATRDGGTLVPQHF
>TRBV19|TRBJ1-5|NA|14|NA
TGTGCCAGTTTTAGGGGCGAGGGCAATCAGCCCCAGCATTTT
CASFRGEGNQPQHF
>TRBV4-3|TRBJ2-1|TRBD2|16|NA
TGCGCCAGCAGCCCAGGCGGGGGAGCGGGTCGGGATGAGCAGTTCTTC
CASSPGGGAGRDEQFF
>TRBV20-1|TRBJ2-3|NA|11|NA
TGCAGTGCTAGTGAGGAAGATACGCAGTATTTT
CSASEEDTQYF
>TRBV10-3|TRBJ1-1|NA|12|few
TGTGCCATCGGTGCCCCGGACACTGAAGCTTTCTTT
CAIGAPDTEAFF
>TRBV30|TRBJ2-6|NA|14|NA
TGTGCCTGGGACGTCCACTCTGGGGCCAACGTCCTGACTTTC
CAWDVHSGANVLTF
>TRBV5-1|TRBJ2-7|NA|15|NA
TGCGCCAGCAGCTTTCTGGCAGGAAAAACCTACGAGCAGTACTTC
CASSFLAGKTYEQYF
>TRBV6-6|TRBJ1-5|NA|15|NA
TGTGCCAGCAGAACCGCGCAGGACCCTAATCAGCCCCAGCATTTT
CASRTAQDPNQPQHF
>TRBV6-5|TRBJ1-1|TRBD1|14|NA
TGTGCCAGCAATAAACAGGGGGGGAACACTGAAGCTTTCTTT
CASNKQGGNTEAFF
>TRBV30|TRBJ1-5|NA|13|NA
TGTGCCTGGAGTGTACATGTCGGTCAGCCCCAGCATTTT
CAWSVHVGQPQHF
>TRBV11-3|TRBJ2-3|NA|11|NA
TGTGCCAGCATGCGGGCCGGTACGCAGTATTTT
CASMRAGTQYF
>TRBV29-1|TRBJ1-1|NA|13|NA
TGCAGCGTTGTCGTCCTGTGGAACACTGAAGCTTTCTTT
CSVVVLWNTEAFF
>TRBV7-3|TRBJ2-3|NA|16|NA
TGTGCCAGCAGCCGGGGGCAGGGGCAGGGCACAGATACGCAGTATTTT
CASSRGQGQGTDTQYF
>TRBV25-1|TRBJ1-2|NA|15|NA
TGTGCCAGCAGTGACCCCCGGGGGTCCCACTATGGCTACACCTTC
CASSDPRGSHYGYTF
>TRBV5-6|TRBJ1-6|TRBD1|14|NA
TGTGCCAGCAGCCGCGACAGGGCAGGTTCACCCCTCCACTTT
CASSRDRAGSPLHF
>TRBV7-7|TRBJ2-1|TRBD1|13|NA
TGTGCCAGCAGCTTAGGGCCGGGGGACAGGGCGTTCTTC
CASSLGPGDRAFF
>TRBV10-2|TRBJ2-5|TRBD2|14|NA
TGCGCCAGCAGCCTCCGACTAGCATTAGAGACCCAGTACTTC
CASSLRLALETQYF
>TRBV7-3|TRBJ2-7|NA|15|NA
TGTGCCAGCAGCTACCGGGGTGGCGCAGATTACGAGCAGTACTTC
CASSYRGGADYEQYF
>TRBV2|TRBJ2-7|TRBD2|14|few
TGTGCCAGCCGATCTAGCGGGGCCTCCTACGAGCAGTACTTC
CASRSSGASYEQYF